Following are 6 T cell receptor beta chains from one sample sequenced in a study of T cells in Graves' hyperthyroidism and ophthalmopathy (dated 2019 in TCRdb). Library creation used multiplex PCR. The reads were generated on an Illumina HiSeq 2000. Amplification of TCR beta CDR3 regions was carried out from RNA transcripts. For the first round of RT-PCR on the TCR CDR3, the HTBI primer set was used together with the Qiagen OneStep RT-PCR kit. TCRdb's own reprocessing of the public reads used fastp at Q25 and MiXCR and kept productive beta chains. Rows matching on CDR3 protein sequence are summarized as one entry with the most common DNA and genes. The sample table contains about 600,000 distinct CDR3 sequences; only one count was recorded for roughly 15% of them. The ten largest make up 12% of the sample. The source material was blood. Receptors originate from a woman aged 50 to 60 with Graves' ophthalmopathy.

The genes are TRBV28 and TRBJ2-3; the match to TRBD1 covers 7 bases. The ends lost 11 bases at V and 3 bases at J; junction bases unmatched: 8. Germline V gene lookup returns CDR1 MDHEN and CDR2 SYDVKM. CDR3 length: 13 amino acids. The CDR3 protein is CAGRQGSTDTQYF. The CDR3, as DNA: TGTGCCGGCCGACAGGGATCTACAGATACGCAGTATTTT.

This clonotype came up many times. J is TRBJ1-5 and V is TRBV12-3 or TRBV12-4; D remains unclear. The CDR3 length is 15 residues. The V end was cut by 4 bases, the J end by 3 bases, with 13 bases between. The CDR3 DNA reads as TGTGCCAGCAGTTACGGTCCCGGGGTCAATCAGCCCCAGCATTTT. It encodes CASSYGPGVNQPQHF.

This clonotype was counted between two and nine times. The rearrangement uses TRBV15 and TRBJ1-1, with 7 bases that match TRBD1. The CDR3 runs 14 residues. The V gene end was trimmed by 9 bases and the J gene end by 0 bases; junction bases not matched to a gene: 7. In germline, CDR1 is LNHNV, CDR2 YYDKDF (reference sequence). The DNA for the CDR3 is TGTGCCACTACGACAGGGTCGGTGAACACTGAAGCTTTCTTT. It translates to CATTTGSVNTEAFF. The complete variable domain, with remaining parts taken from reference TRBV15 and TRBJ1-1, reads DAMVIQNPRYQVTQFGKPVTLSCSQTLNHNVMYWYQQKSSQAPKLLFHYYDKDFNNEADTPDNFQSRRPNTSFCFLDIRSPGLGDTAMYLCATTTGSVNTEAFFGQGTRLTVV.

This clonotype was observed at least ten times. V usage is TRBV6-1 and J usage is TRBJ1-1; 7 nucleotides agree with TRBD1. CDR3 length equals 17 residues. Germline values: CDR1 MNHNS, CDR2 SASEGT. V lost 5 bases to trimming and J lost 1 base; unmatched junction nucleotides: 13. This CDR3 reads CASSYPRVWDRNTEAFF. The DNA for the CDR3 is TGTGCCAGCAGTTACCCGCGGGTATGGGACAGGAACACTGAAGCTTTCTTT.

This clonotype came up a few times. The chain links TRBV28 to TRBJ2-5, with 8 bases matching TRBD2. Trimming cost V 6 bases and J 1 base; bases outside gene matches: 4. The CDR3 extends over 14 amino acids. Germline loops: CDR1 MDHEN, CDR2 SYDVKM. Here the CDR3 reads CASRLSGAQETQYF. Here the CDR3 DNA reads TGTGCCAGCAGACTTAGCGGGGCCCAAGAGACCCAGTACTTC.

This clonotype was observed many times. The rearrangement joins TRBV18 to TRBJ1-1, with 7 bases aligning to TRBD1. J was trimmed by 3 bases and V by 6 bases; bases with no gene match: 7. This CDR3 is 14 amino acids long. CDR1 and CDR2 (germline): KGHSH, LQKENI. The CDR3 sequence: CASSTTGRDTEAFF. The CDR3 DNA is TGTGCCAGCTCTACGACAGGGAGGGACACTGAAGCTTTCTTT.